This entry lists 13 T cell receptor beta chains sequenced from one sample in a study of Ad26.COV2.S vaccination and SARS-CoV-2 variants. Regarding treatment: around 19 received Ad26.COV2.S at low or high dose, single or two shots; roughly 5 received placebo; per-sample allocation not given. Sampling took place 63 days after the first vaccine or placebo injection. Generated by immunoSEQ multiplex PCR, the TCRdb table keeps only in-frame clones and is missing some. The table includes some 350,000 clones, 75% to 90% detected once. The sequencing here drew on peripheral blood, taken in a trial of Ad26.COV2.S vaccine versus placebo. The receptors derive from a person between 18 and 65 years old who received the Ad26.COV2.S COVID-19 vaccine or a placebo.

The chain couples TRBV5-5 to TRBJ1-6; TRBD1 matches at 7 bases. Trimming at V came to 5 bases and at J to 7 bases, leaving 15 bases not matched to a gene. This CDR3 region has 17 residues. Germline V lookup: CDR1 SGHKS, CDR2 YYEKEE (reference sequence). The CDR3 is CASSRGSSGTENSPLHF. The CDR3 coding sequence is TGTGCCAGCAGTCGCGGGAGTTCCGGGACAGAAAATTCACCCCTCCACTTT.

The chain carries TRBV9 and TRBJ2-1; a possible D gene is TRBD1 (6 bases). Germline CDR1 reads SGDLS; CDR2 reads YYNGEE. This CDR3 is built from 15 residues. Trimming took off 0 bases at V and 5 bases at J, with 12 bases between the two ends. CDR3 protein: CASSVVGTKDNEQFF. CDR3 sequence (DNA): TGTGCCAGCAGCGTAGTCGGGACAAAAGACAATGAGCAGTTCTTC.

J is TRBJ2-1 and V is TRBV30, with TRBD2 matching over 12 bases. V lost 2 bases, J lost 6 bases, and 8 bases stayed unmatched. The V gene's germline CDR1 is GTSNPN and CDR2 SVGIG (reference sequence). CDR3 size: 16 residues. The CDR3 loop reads CAWSSGTSGYRNEQFF. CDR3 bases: TGTGCCTGGAGTTCCGGGACTAGCGGGTATCGCAATGAGCAGTTCTTC. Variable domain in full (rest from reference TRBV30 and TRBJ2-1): SQTIHQWPATLVQPVGSPLSLECTVEGTSNPNLYWYRQAAGRGLQLLFYSVGIGQISSEVPQNLSASRPQDRQFILSSKKLLLSDSGFYLCAWSSGTSGYRNEQFFGPGTRLTVL.

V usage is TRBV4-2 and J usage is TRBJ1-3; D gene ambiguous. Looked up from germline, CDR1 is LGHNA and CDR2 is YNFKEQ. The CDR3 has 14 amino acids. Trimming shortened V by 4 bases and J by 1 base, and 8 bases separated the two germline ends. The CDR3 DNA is TGTGCCAGCAGCCGCGAGGTATCTGGAAACACCATATATTTT. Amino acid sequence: CASSREVSGNTIYF.

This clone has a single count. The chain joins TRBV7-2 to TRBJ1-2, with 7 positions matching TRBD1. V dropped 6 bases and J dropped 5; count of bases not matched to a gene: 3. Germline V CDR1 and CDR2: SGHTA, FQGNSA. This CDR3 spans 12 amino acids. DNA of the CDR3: TGTGCCAGCAGTAGACAGGGTTATGGCTACACCTTC. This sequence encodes CASSRQGYGYTF. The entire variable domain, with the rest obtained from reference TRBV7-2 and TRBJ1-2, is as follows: GAGVSQSPSNKVTEKGKDVELRCDPISGHTALYWYRQSLGQGLEFLIYFQGNSAPDKSGLPSDRFSAERTGGSVSTLTIQRTQQEDSAVYLCASSRQGYGYTFGSGTRLTVV.

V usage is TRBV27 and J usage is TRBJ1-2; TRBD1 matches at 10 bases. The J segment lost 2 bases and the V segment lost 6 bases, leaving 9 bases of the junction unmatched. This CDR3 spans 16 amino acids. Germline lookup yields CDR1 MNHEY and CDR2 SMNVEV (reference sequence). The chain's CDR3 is CASRPGTGELNYGYTF. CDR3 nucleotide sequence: TGTGCCAGCAGACCCGGGACAGGGGAACTAAACTATGGCTACACCTTC.

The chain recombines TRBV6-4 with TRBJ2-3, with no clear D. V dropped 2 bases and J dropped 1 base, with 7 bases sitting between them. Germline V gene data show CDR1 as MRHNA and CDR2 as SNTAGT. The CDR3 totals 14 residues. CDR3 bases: TGTGCCAGCAGTGACGGGCATCGCACAGATACGCAGTATTTT. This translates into CASSDGHRTDTQYF.

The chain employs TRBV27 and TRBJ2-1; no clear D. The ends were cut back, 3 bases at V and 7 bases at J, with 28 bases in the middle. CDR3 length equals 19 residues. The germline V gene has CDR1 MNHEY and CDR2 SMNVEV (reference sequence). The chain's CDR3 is CASSFSALGAIKSMNEQFF. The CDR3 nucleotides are TGTGCCAGCAGTTTTTCGGCGTTAGGCGCGATCAAATCAATGAATGAGCAGTTCTTC.

This CDR3 is CASSFGLGYGYTF. Written as DNA, the CDR3 is TGTGCCAGCAGTTTCGGACTGGGATATGGCTACACCTTC. The chain links TRBV27 to TRBJ1-2; D is unclear. Germline values: CDR1 MNHEY, CDR2 SMNVEV (reference sequence). This CDR3 comprises 13 residues. Trimming pared 3 bases from V and 5 bases from J, leaving 10 bases between.

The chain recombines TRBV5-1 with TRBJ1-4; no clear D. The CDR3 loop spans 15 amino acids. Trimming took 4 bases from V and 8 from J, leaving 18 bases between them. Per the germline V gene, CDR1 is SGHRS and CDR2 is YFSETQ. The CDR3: CASSPDRWAGEKLFF. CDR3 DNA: TGCGCCAGCAGCCCGGACCGCTGGGCGGGGGAAAAACTGTTTTTT.

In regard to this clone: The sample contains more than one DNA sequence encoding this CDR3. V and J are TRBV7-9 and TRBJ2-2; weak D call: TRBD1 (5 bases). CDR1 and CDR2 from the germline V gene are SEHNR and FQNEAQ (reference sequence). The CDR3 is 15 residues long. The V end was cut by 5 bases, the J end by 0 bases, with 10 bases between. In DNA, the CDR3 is TGTGCCAGCAGCCCGCGACAGACGAACACCGGGGAGCTGTTTTTT. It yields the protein CASSPRQTNTGELFF.

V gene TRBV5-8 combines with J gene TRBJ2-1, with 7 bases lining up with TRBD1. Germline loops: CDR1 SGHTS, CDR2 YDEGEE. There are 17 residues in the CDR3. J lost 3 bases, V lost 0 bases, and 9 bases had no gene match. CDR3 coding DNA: TGTGCCAGCAGCTTGGGATTGGACAGGAGTCTCTACAATGAGCAGTTCTTC. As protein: CASSLGLDRSLYNEQFF.

The DNA for the CDR3 is TGCGCCAGCAGCCAAGAAGGCTATAATTCACCCCTCCACTTT. Amino acid sequence: CASSQEGYNSPLHF. The V gene is TRBV4-3, the J gene TRBJ1-6; no clear D. The CDR3 length is 14 residues. V lost 0 bases, J lost 3 bases, and 3 bases lay in between. Germline CDR1 reads LGHNA; CDR2 reads YSLEER.